This TCR beta chain was found in a study of Graves' ophthalmopathy and Graves' hyperthyroidism. General study points: Appearing in blood as well were most expanded thyroid clonotypes above 0.001 frequency.

The TCR beta CDR3 regions underwent amplification from RNA transcripts. The authors performed first-round RT-PCR with HTBI primers and then a second-round multiplex PCR. One entry per CDR3 protein results from TCRdb running MiXCR on the multiplex PCR reads. The sample contains just over 600,000 distinct CDR3 sequences, 22% of which appear only once. The length of the CDR3 is 15 residues. Trimming removed 5 bases at V and 1 base at J, with 11 bases between. Germline CDR1 is SGHAT and CDR2 is FQNNGV. As regards this clonotype: Its specificity is not known.

What was sequenced was peripheral blood. The chain couples TRBV11-2 to TRBJ2-2; unclear D gene. This clonotype originated in a woman aged 18 to 35 with stable Graves' hyperthyroidism. Some clones in this sample may be carry-over from other donors' samples. The CDR3: CASSPLNRNTGELFF. The DNA of the CDR3 is TGTGCCAGCAGCCCACTAAACAGGAACACCGGGGAGCTGTTTTTT.